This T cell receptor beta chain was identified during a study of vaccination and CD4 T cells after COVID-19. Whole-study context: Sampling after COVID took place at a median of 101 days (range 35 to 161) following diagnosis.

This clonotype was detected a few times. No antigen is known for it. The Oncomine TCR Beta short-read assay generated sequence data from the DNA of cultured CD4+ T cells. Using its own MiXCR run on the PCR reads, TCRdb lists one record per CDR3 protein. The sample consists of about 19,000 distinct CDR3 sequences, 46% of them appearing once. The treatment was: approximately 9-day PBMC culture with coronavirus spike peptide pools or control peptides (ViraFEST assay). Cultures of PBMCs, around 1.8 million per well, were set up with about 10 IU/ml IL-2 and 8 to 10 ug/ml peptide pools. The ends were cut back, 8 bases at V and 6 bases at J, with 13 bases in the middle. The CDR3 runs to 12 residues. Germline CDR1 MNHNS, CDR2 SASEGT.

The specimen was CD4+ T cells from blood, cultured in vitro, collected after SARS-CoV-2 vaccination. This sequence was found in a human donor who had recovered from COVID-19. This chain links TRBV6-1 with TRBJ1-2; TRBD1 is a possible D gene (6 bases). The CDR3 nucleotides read TGTGCCAGCTCCGACGGGGGCGATGGCTACACCTTC. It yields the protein CASSDGGDGYTF.